This T cell receptor beta chain was sequenced for a study of Ad26.COV2.S vaccination and SARS-CoV-2 variants. Study overall: Trial arm assignment for the donor was COV1001 Ad26.COV2.S. Into the muscle, Ad26.COV2.S was dosed once or twice, 56 days apart.

General observations from the study: Among vaccine recipients, spike-specific TCR breadth exceeded that of placebo recipients.

As regards this clone: Its target is not known.

Assay used: immunoSEQ multiplex PCR; TCRdb lists only in-frame clones, some missing. The sample holds over 300,000 clones, roughly 80% seen once. The CDR3 covers 14 residues. The germline CDR1 and CDR2 sequences are MNHEY and SMNVEV (reference sequence). V lost 2 bases, J lost 5 bases, and 5 bases stayed unmatched. Specified treatment: approximately 18 received Ad26.COV2.S at low or high dose, single or two shots; about 5 received placebo; per-sample allocation not given. Material that was analyzed had been drawn on day 63 after the first vaccine or placebo injection. The starting material was peripheral blood, obtained in a trial of Ad26.COV2.S vaccine versus placebo. This clonotype originated in a person aged 18-60 years who received the Ad26.COV2.S COVID-19 vaccine or a placebo. The chain carries TRBV27 and TRBJ1-1; 7 nucleotides match TRBD1. The CDR3, as DNA: TGTGCCAGCAGTTTACCAGGGGGACTAACTGAAGCTTTCTTT. Its translation: CASSLPGGLTEAFF.